These 20 T cell receptor beta chains were all obtained from the same sample, sequenced in a study of human T cells and chemical hapten exposure. Extraction of total RNA was performed on unfractionated whole blood. The library put unique molecular identifiers onto individual cDNA molecules. TCRdb fed the reads into MiXCR, producing one record per CDR3 protein. Among 120,000 or so distinct CDR3 sequences, around 9% were seen once, and the ten largest hold 1.3% to 1.5%. Sequencing was done on a sample of whole blood. The receptors stem from a human donor in good health. Some clones in this sample may be carry-over from other donors' samples.

In this sample, this clonotype turned up many times. The genes are TRBV29-1 and TRBJ2-7; TRBD1 aligns across 8 bases. This CDR3 spans 13 amino acids. Per germline, CDR1 SQVTM and CDR2 ANQGSEA. The V segment lost 4 bases and the J segment 6 bases; nucleotides outside the gene matches: 8. CDR3 sequence: CSVVSSGGREQYF. DNA for the CDR3: TGCAGCGTTGTCTCGTCAGGGGGCCGCGAGCAGTACTTC.

There are many counts of this clonotype. V usage is TRBV7-2 and J usage is TRBJ2-5; 8 nucleotides align to TRBD1. With 3 bases clipped from V and 5 bases from J, the junction kept 5 bases outside the gene matches. Looked up from germline, CDR1 is SGHTA and CDR2 is FQGNSA. The CDR3 is 14 residues long. This CDR3 is CASSLGRTGETQYF. The CDR3, as DNA: TGTGCCAGCAGCTTGGGCCGGACAGGGGAGACCCAGTACTTC.

The sample holds a few counts of this clonotype. V is TRBV3-1 and J is TRBJ2-3; 8 bases line up with TRBD1. Trimming removed 5 bases from V and 4 bases from J; junction bases left unmatched: 8. Germline V lookup: CDR1 LGHDT, CDR2 YNNKEL (reference sequence). This CDR3 has 15 residues. CDR3 protein: CASSTRQGYPDTQYF. The CDR3 nucleotides read TGTGCCAGCAGCACACGACAGGGGTACCCAGATACGCAGTATTTT.

This clonotype was recorded many times. This sequence joins TRBV6-1 and TRBJ1-2, with 8 bases lining up with TRBD1. Per germline, CDR1 MNHNS and CDR2 SASEGT. The CDR3 totals 16 residues. After removal of 3 bases from V and 3 bases from J, the junction contained 9 bases not matched to a gene. CDR3 loop: CASSDSRTGRHYGYTF. DNA of the CDR3: TGTGCCAGCAGTGATTCCCGGACAGGGAGGCACTATGGCTACACCTTC.

The genes are TRBV2 and TRBJ2-1, with 8 bases identical to TRBD1. The CDR3 sequence is 13 residues long. CDR1 is SNHLY, CDR2 FYNNEI, per germline. V lost 8 bases, J lost 10 bases, and 10 bases stayed unmatched. As DNA, the CDR3 is TGTGCCAGCGCTTTGACAGGGGACAGCGAGCAGTTCTTC. It translates to CASALTGDSEQFF.

This clonotype appeared a few times. This chain uses TRBV12-5 with TRBJ2-7, with D perhaps matching TRBD1 (6 bases). The germline CDR1 and CDR2 sequences are LGHNT and FRNRAP. The CDR3 length is 13 residues. V lost 3 bases, J lost 2 bases, and 8 bases lay in between. DNA of the CDR3: TGTGCTAGTGGTTTTGCAGGGGCCTACGAGCAGTACTTC. Protein sequence: CASGFAGAYEQYF. The full variable domain, in which reference TRBV12-5 and TRBJ2-7 provide the parts outside the CDR3, is DARVTQTPRHKVTEMGQEVTMRCQPILGHNTVFWYRQTMMQGLELLAYFRNRAPLDDSGMPKDRFSAEMPDATLATLKIQPSEPRDSAVYFCASGFAGAYEQYFGPGTRLTVT.

This clonotype appeared many times. V usage is TRBV11-2 and J usage is TRBJ2-4; perhaps D is TRBD1 or TRBD2 (5 bases each). The CDR3 is 12 amino acids. V was clipped by 0 bases and J by 10 bases, with 7 bases between them. Germline CDR1 and CDR2: SGHAT and FQNNGV. CDR3 residues: CASSLEGPIQYF. The CDR3 nucleotides read TGTGCCAGCAGCTTAGAGGGACCAATTCAGTACTTC.

The chain uses TRBV9 and TRBJ2-4; TRBD1 is a possible D gene (5 bases). V lost 0 bases, J lost 8 bases, and 12 bases lay in between. The germline CDR1 and CDR2 sequences are SGDLS and YYNGEE. This CDR3 is built from 14 residues. The CDR3 coding sequence is TGTGCCAGCAGCGTAGGGGGCAACGGCGACATTCAGTACTTC. Translation gives CASSVGGNGDIQYF.

This clonotype was found a few times. The rearrangement joins TRBV3-1 to TRBJ2-1; 8 bases agree with TRBD2. Germline values: CDR1 LGHDT, CDR2 YNNKEL (reference sequence). The CDR3 consists of 16 residues. V trimming: 0 bases; J trimming: 4 bases; junction bases outside the gene matches: 5. The DNA for the CDR3 is TGTGCCAGCAGCCAAGATGGGGGACTAGATTACAATGAGCAGTTCTTC. This codes for CASSQDGGLDYNEQFF.

The chain recombines TRBV4-1 with TRBJ2-3; the match to TRBD1 covers 9 bases. The CDR3 is 16 amino acids. In germline, CDR1 is MGHRA, CDR2 YSYEKL. V trimming: 0 bases; J trimming: 1 base; junction bases outside the gene matches: 2. The CDR3 sequence: CASSQDWTGGTDTQYF. The CDR3 DNA reads TGCGCCAGCAGCCAAGACTGGACAGGGGGCACAGATACGCAGTATTTT.

This clonotype occurred a few times. The chain joins TRBV5-1 to TRBJ2-5; a weak D match, TRBD1 (5 bases). This CDR3 is built from 15 residues. Germline CDR1 and CDR2: SGHRS and YFSETQ. V was cut by 4 bases and J by 2 bases, with 15 bases left in between. The CDR3 spells CASSQGTTLQETQYF. Here the CDR3 DNA reads TGCGCCAGCAGCCAGGGAACTACATTACAAGAGACCCAGTACTTC. The full variable domain, rest sourced from reference TRBV5-1 and TRBJ2-5, is KAGVTQTPRYLIKTRGQQVTLSCSPISGHRSVSWYQQTPGQGLQFLFEYFSETQRNKGNFPGRFSGRQFSNSRSEMNVSTLELGDSALYLCASSQGTTLQETQYFGPGTRLLVL.

CDR3 amino acids: CASSPRVRGSGSGNTIYF. In nucleotides, the CDR3 is TGTGCCAGCAGCCCCCGGGTGAGGGGGTCGGGCTCTGGAAACACCATATATTTT. This chain connects TRBV9 to TRBJ1-3; a possible D gene is TRBD1 (6 bases). The V end lost 4 bases, the J end lost 0 bases, and 20 bases lay between the germline ends. CDR1 SGDLS and CDR2 YYNGEE come from the germline V gene. CDR3 length equals 18 residues.

This clonotype was observed a few times. The chain is built from TRBV5-4 and TRBJ2-2; 8 nucleotides line up with TRBD1. The CDR3 length is 16 residues. Germline trimming cut 4 bases from V and 4 bases from J; bases unmatched to any gene: 9. Germline values: CDR1 SGHNT, CDR2 YYREEE (reference sequence). The CDR3 nucleotides are TGTGCCAGCAGCGGGAACCAGGGGGCGAGCACCGGGGAGCTGTTTTTT. This translates into CASSGNQGASTGELFF.

This clonotype was recorded at least ten times. The chain joins TRBV5-8 to TRBJ2-2; 11 nucleotides align to TRBD2. Germline assignment: CDR1 SGHTS and CDR2 YDEGEE. The CDR3 is made up of 16 amino acids. V lost 4 bases to trimming and J lost 1 base; unmatched junction nucleotides: 3. In DNA form, the CDR3 reads TGTGCCAGCAGCCCCGGACTAGCGGGGAACACCGGGGAGCTGTTTTTT. Its protein is CASSPGLAGNTGELFF.

The chain links TRBV4-1 to TRBJ2-3; 14 bases match TRBD2. The CDR3 loop spans 20 amino acids. The germline V gene encodes CDR1 MGHRA and CDR2 YSYEKL. V shed 1 base, J shed 6 bases, and the junction held 15 bases outside the gene matches. Written as DNA, the CDR3 is TGCGCCAGCAGCCAAGCCTTGGCGGGACTAGCGGGAGCCTCGCCGGATACGCAGTATTTT. Its translation is CASSQALAGLAGASPDTQYF.

V gene TRBV6-2 or TRBV6-3 combines with J gene TRBJ2-7; TRBD1 agrees at 7 bases. Germline V gives CDR1 MNHEY, CDR2 SVGEGT. Trimming cost V 6 bases and J 2 bases; bases outside gene matches: 10. This CDR3 comprises 15 residues. The CDR3: CASSRRQGLTYEQYF. CDR3 sequence (DNA): TGTGCCAGCAGCCGACGACAGGGCCTTACCTACGAGCAGTACTTC.

This clonotype was seen ten or more times. The chain recombines TRBV2 with TRBJ2-2; 15 bases agree with TRBD2. V trimming: 8 bases; J trimming: 5 bases; junction bases outside the gene matches: 12. This CDR3 contains 18 residues. Germline V gives CDR1 SNHLY, CDR2 FYNNEI. CDR3 nucleotide sequence: TGTGCCAGCGGCCTGTCCGGGACTAGCGGGGGGCTTACCGGGGAGCTGTTTTTT. This codes for CASGLSGTSGGLTGELFF.

This clonotype was recorded many times. This chain links TRBV20-1 with TRBJ2-3; TRBD2 matches 9 bases. Trimming removed 6 bases from V and 9 bases from J; junction bases left unmatched: 22. Per germline, CDR1 DFQATT and CDR2 SNEGSKA (reference sequence). This CDR3 is 17 amino acids long. The CDR3 region is CSAYFIGEAGGVGTQYF. The DNA for the CDR3 is TGCAGTGCCTACTTCATTGGAGAAGCGGGGGGCGTTGGGACGCAGTATTTT.

This clonotype was recorded many times. J is TRBJ2-7 and V is TRBV5-1; D gene uncertain. V was shortened by 0 bases and J by 7 bases, with 11 bases between the two germline ends. CDR3 size: 13 residues. Per germline, CDR1 SGHRS and CDR2 YFSETQ. The CDR3 spells CASSLDSSEEQYF. DNA for the CDR3: TGCGCCAGCAGCTTGGACAGTTCGGAGGAGCAGTACTTC.

This clonotype was counted a few times. The CDR3 nucleotides are TGTGCCAGCAGTCCGGTAGCGGGAGTGGATTACGAGCAGTACTTC. Translating it yields CASSPVAGVDYEQYF. This rearrangement joins TRBV27 to TRBJ2-7; 9 bases are a match to TRBD2. CDR3 length: 15 residues. Germline lookup yields CDR1 MNHEY and CDR2 SMNVEV (reference sequence). With V trimmed by 5 bases and J by 4 bases, 9 bases remained unmatched.